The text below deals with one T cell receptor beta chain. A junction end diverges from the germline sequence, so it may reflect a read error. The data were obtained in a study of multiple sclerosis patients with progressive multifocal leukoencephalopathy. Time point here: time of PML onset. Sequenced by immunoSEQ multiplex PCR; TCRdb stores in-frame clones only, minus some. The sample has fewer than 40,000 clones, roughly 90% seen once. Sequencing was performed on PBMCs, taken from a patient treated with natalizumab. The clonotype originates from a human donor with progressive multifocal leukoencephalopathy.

This CDR3 reads CASSLGDRDVNGQFF. DNA of the CDR3: TGCGCCAGCAGCTTGGGGGACAGGGACGTTAATGGGCAGTTCTTC. V usage is TRBV5-1 and J usage is TRBJ2-1, with 9 nucleotides matching TRBD1. Germline-derived CDR1 and CDR2 are SGHRS and YFSETQ. The CDR3 runs to 15 residues.